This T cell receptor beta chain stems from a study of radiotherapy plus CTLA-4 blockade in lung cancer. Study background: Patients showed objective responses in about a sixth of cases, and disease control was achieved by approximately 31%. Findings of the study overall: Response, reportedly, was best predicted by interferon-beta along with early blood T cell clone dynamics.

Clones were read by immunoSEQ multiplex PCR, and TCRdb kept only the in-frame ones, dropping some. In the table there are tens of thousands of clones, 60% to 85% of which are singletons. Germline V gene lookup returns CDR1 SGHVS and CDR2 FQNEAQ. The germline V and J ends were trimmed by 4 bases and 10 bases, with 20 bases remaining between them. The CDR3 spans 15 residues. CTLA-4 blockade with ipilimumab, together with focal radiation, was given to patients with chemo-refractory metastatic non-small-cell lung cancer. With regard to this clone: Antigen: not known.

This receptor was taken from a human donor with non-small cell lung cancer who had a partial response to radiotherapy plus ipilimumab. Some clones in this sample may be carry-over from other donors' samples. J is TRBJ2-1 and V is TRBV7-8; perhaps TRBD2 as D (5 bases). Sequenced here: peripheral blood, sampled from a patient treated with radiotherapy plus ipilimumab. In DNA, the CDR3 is TGTGCCAGCAGCTCCAGGTCTTCCCTAGCAGCCGAGCAGTTCTTC. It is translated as CASSSRSSLAAEQFF.